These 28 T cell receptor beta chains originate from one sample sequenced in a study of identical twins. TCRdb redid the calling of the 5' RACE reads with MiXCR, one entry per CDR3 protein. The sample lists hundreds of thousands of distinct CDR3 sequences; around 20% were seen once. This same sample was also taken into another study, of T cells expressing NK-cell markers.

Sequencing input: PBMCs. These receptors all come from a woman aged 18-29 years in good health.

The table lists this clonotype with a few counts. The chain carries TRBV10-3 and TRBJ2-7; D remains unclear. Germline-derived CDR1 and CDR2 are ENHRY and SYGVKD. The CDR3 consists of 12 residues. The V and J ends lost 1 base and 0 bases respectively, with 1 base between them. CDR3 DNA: TGTGCCATCAGTGAGTACTCCTACGAGCAGTACTTC. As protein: CAISEYSYEQYF.

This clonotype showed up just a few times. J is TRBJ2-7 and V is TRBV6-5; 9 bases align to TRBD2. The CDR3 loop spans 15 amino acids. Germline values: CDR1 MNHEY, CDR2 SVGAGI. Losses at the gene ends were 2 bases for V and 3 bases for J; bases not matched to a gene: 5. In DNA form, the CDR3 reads TGTGCCAGCAGTTACCCTGCGGGAGGGGACTACGAGCAGTACTTC. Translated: CASSYPAGGDYEQYF.

CDR3 in amino acids: CSVAGEVVGGYTF. The CDR3 region has the DNA TGCAGCGTTGCGGGGGAGGTGGTCGGGGGCTACACCTTC. This sequence joins TRBV29-1 and TRBJ1-2, with D possibly being TRBD1 (5 bases). Deletions cut 4 bases from V and 8 bases from J, with 17 bases between. The CDR3 runs to 13 residues. Germline loops: CDR1 SQVTM, CDR2 ANQGSEA.

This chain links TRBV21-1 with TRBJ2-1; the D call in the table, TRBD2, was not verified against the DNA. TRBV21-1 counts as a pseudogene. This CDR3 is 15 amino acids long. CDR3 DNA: TGTGCCAGCAGCAGGCGGGGGGGCCTTAGGAATGAGCAGTTCTTC. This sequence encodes CASSRRGGLRNEQFF.

Written as DNA, the CDR3 is TGCAGTGCTAGAGTGACTAGCGGGGGCAAAACAGATACGCAGTATTTT. The encoded protein is CSARVTSGGKTDTQYF. The genes are TRBV20-1 and TRBJ2-3; 12 bases align to TRBD2. The CDR3 totals 16 residues. The J segment lost 3 bases and the V segment lost 1 base, leaving 5 bases of the junction unmatched. Germline V CDR1 and CDR2: DFQATT, SNEGSKA (reference sequence).

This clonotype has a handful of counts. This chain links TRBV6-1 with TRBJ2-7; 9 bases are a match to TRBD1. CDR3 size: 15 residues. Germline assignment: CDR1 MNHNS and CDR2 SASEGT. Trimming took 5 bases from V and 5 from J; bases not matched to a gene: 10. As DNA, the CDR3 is TGTGCCAGCAGTACGTGGGTTGGGGACAGGGACGAGCAGTACTTC. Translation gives CASSTWVGDRDEQYF.

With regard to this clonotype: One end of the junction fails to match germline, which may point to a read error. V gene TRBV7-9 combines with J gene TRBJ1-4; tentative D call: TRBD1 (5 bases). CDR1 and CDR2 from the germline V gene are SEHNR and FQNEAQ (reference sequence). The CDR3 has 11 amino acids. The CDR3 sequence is CASSAGEGTLF. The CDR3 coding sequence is TGTGCCAGCAGTGCGGGGGAGGGAACACTTTTT.

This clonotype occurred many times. The CDR3 DNA reads TGTGCCAGCGACCCTCCGACAGGGACGAGACCAGATACGCAGTATTTT. It codes for CASDPPTGTRPDTQYF. The chain employs TRBV12-3 or TRBV12-4 and TRBJ2-3, with 7 positions matching TRBD1. The CDR3 extends over 16 amino acids. V shed 8 bases, J shed 4 bases, and the junction held 15 bases outside the gene matches.

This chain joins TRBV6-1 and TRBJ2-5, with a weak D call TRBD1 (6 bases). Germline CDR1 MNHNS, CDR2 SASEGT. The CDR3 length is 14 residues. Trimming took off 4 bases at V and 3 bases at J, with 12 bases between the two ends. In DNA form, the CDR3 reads TGTGCCAGCAGTGGAGGACAGTCTAAAGAGACCCAGTACTTC. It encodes CASSGGQSKETQYF.

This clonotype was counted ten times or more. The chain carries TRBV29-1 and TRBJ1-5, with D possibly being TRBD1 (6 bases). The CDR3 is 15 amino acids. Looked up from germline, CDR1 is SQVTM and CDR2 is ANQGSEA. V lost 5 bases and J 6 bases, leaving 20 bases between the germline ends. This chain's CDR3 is CSVSPTGSEGQPQHF. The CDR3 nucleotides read TGCAGCGTTAGCCCAACAGGGTCGGAGGGTCAGCCCCAGCATTTT. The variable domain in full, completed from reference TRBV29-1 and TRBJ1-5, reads SAVISQKPSRDICQRGTSLTIQCQVDSQVTMMFWYRQQPGQSLTLIATANQGSEATYESGFVIDKFPISRPNLTFSTLTVSNMSPEDSSIYLCSVSPTGSEGQPQHFGDGTRLSIL.

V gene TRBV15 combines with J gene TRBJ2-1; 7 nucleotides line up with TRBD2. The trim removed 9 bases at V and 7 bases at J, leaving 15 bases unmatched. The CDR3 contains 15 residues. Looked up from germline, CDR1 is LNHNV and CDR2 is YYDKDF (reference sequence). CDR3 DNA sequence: TGTGCCACAGGACATCGGGGGGAACCTTTAAATGAGCAGTTCTTC. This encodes CATGHRGEPLNEQFF.

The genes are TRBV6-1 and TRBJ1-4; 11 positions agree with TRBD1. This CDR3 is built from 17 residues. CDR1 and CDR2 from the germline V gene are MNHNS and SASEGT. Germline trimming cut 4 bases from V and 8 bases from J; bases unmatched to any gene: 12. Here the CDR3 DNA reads TGTGCCAGCAGTGGATGGACAGGGGGCCACACGGCGGAAAAACTGTTTTTT. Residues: CASSGWTGGHTAEKLFF.

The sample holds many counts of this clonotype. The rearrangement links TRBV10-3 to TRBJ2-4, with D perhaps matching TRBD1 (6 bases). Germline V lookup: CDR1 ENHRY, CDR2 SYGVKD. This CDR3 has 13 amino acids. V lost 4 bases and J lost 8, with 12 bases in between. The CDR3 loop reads CAISAGTLDIQYF. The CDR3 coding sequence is TGTGCCATCAGTGCCGGGACATTGGACATTCAGTACTTC.

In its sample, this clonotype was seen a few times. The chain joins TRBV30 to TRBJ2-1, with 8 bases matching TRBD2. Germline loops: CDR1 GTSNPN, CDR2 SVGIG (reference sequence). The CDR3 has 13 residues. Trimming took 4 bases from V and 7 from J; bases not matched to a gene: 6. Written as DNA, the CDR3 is TGTGCCTGGACAATAGCGGGAACGAATGAGCAGTTCTTC. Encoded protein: CAWTIAGTNEQFF.

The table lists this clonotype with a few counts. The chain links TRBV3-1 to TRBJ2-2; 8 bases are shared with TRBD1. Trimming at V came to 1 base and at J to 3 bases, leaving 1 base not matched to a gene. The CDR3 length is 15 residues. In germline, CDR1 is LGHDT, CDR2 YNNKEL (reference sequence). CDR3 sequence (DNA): TGTGCCAGCAGCCAAGGGACAGGGCACACCGGGGAGCTGTTTTTT. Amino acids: CASSQGTGHTGELFF.

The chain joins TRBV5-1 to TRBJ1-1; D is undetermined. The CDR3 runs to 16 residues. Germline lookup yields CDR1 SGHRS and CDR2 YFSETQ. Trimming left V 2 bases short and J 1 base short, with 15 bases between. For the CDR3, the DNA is TGCGCCAGCAGCTTTACGGGCGGAGTGGCGAACACTGAAGCTTTCTTT. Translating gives CASSFTGGVANTEAFF.

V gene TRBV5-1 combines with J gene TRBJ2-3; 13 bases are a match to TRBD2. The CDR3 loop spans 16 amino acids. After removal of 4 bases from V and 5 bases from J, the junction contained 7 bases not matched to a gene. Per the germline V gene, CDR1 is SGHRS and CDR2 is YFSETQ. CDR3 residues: CASSLRTSGSKDTQYF. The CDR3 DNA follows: TGCGCCAGCAGCCTTAGGACTAGCGGGAGTAAAGATACGCAGTATTTT. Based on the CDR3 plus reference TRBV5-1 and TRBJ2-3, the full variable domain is KAGVTQTPRYLIKTRGQQVTLSCSPISGHRSVSWYQQTPGQGLQFLFEYFSETQRNKGNFPGRFSGRQFSNSRSEMNVSTLELGDSALYLCASSLRTSGSKDTQYFGPGTRLTVL.

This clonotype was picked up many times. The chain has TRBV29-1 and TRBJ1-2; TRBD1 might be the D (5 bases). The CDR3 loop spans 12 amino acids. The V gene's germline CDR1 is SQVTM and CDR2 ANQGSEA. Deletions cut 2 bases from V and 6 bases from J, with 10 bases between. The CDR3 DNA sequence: TGCAGCGTTGAACCAGGGTATCATGGCTACACCTTC. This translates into CSVEPGYHGYTF.

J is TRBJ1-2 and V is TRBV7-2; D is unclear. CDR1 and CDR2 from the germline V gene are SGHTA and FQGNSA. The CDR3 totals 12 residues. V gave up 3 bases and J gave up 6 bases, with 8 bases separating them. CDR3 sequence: CASSFHLDGYTF. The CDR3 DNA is TGTGCCAGCAGCTTTCACCTGGATGGCTACACCTTC.

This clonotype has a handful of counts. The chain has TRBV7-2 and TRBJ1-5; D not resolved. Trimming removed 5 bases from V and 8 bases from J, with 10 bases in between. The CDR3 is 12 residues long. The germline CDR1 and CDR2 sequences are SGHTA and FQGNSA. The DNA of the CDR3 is TGTGCCAGCAGCCCCCCTCGGGAGCCCCAGCATTTT. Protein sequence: CASSPPREPQHF.

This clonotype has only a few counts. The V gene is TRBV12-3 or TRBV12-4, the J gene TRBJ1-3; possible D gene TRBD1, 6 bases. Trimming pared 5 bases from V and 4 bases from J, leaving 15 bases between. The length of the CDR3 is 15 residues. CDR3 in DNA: TGTGCCAGCAGTCCATTCCAGGACAGAGGAAACACCATATATTTT. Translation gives CASSPFQDRGNTIYF.

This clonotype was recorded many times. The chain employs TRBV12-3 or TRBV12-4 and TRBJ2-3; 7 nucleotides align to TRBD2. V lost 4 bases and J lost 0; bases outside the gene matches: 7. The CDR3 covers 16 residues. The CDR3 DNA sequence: TGTGCCAGCAGTTCAGAGGCGGGAGCAAGCACAGATACGCAGTATTTT. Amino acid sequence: CASSSEAGASTDTQYF.

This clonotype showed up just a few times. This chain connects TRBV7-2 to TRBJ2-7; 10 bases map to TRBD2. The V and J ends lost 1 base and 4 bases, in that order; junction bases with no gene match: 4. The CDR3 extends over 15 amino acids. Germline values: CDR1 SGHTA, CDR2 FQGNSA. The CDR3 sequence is CASSLVGLALYEQYF. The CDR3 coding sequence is TGTGCCAGCAGCTTAGTGGGACTAGCGTTATACGAGCAGTACTTC.

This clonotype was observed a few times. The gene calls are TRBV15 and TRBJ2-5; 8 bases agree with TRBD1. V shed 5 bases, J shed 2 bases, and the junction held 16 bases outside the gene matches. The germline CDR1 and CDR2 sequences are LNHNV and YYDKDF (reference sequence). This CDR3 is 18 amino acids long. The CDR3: CATSPTPGQVGLQETQYF. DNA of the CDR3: TGTGCCACCAGCCCTACCCCGGGACAGGTGGGGTTACAAGAGACCCAGTACTTC.

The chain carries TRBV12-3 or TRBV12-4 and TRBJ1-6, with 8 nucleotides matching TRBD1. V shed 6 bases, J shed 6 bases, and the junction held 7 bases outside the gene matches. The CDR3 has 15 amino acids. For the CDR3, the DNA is TGTGCCAGCAGCCGACGGACAGGGCCTAATTCACCCCTCCACTTT. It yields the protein CASSRRTGPNSPLHF.

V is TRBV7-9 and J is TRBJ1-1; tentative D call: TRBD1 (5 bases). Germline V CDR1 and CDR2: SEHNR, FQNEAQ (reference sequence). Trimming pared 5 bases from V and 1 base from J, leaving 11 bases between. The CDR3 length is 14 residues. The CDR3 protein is CASSLDSWNTEAFF. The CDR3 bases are TGTGCCAGCAGCCTAGACAGTTGGAACACTGAAGCTTTCTTT.

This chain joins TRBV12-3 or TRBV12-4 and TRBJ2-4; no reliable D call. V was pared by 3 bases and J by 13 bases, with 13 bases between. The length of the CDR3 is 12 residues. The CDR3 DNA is TGTGCCAGCAGTTTCTGGACGACTCAACAGTACTTC. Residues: CASSFWTTQQYF.

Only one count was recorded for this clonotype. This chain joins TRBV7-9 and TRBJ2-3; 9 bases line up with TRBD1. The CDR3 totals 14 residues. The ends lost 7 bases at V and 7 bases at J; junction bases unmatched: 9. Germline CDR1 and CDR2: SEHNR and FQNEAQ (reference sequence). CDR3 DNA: TGTGCCAGCACCTCGGACAGGGGTTCAAATACGCAGTATTTT. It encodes CASTSDRGSNTQYF.